These T cell receptor beta chains were read from a single sample in a study of regulatory T cells in long-lasting Graves disease. Via MiXCR, TCRdb re-called the multiplex PCR reads, giving one row per CDR3 protein. Of 400,000 to 500,000 distinct CDR3 sequences listed, 21% are singletons. Material: peripheral blood mononuclear cells (PBMCs), obtained when the disease was refractory, from a patient treated with antithyroid drugs. These receptors were collected from a female donor with Graves disease. Each CDR3 is given with its conserved first and last residue. The D gene is left open where the match is weak. Clone size is given for some rows only: seen once, a few or many times, or a class if the clone is expanded.

TRBJ2-7 | TRBV3-1 | NA | few | TGTGCCAGCAGCCAAGATACGCGACGCCCCTACGAGCAGTACTTC | CASSQDTRRPYEQYF
TRBJ2-5 | TRBV20-1 | NA | many | TGCAGTGCTAGAGATGACCGGGACCCTAGAGAGACCCAGTACTTC | CSARDDRDPRETQYF
TRBJ2-7 | TRBV7-6 | NA | few | TGTGCCAGCAGCCCTTCGACAGGAGAGAAGATCGAGCAGTACTTC | CASSPSTGEKIEQYF
TRBJ2-4 | TRBV28 | NA | many | TGTGCCAGCAGTTTACTCCAGGGGAAAAACATTCAGTACTTC | CASSLLQGKNIQYF
TRBJ2-7 | TRBV7-2 | TRBD1 | many | TGTGCCAGCAGCTATGCCCGACACAGGGGCGACGAGCAGTACTTC | CASSYARHRGDEQYF
TRBJ2-5 | TRBV29-1 | TRBD2 | few | TGCAGCGTGTATAGCCAGCGGGAGTTTGGAGAGACCCAGTACTTC | CSVYSQREFGETQYF
TRBJ2-7 | TRBV28 | TRBD2 | NA | TGTGCCAGTCTAGCGGGAGTGGGGTACGAGCAGTACTTC | CASLAGVGYEQYF
TRBJ2-7 | TRBV28 | TRBD2 | many | TGTGCAGCGGGGCTAGCGGGATCCTCCTACGAGCAGTACTTC | CAAGLAGSSYEQYF
TRBJ2-7 | TRBV28 | NA | many | TGTGCCAGCATGAGTAGCGTCTACGAGCAGTACTTC | CASMSSVYEQYF
TRBJ2-5 | TRBV19 | TRBD1 | many | TGTGCCACCCGCCGGAGGGGACAGGGGGCATGGGAGACCCAGTACTTC | CATRRRGQGAWETQYF